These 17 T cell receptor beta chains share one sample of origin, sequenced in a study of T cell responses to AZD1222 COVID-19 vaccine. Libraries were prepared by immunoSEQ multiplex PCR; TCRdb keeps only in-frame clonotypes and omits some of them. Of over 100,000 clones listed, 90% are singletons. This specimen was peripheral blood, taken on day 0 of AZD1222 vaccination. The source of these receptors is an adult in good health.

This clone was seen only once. The CDR3 DNA is TGTGCCAGCAGCTTAGCGAACAACAGACCCTACGAGCAGTACTTC. The encoded protein is CASSLANNRPYEQYF. J is TRBJ2-7 and V is TRBV7-2; D is ambiguous. The V end lost 0 bases, the J end lost 2 bases, and 11 bases lay between the germline ends. Looked up from germline, CDR1 is SGHTA and CDR2 is FQGNSA. The CDR3 has 15 residues. Combining the CDR3 with reference TRBV7-2 and TRBJ2-7 gives the whole variable domain GAGVSQSPSNKVTEKGKDVELRCDPISGHTALYWYRQSLGQGLEFLIYFQGNSAPDKSGLPSDRFSAERTGGSVSTLTIQRTQQEDSAVYLCASSLANNRPYEQYFGPGTRLTVT.

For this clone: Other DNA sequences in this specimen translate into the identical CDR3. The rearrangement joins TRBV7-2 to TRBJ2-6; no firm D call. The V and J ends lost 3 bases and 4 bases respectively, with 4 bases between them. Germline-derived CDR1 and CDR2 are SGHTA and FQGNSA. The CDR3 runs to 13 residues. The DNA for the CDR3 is TGTGCCAGCAGCTTCTTCGGGGCCAACGTCCTGACTTTC. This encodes CASSFFGANVLTF.

CDR3 coding DNA: TGTGCCAGCAGCCAAGATGGGGCAGAAGCTAACTATGGCTACACCTTC. It translates to CASSQDGAEANYGYTF. V is TRBV3-1 (or the pseudogene TRBV3-2) and J is TRBJ1-2; possible D gene TRBD1, 5 bases. The CDR3 totals 16 residues. CDR1 and CDR2 (germline): LGHDT, YNNKEL (reference sequence). The V end lost 0 bases, the J end lost 0 bases, and 11 bases lay between the germline ends.

The CDR3 DNA follows: TGTGCCAGCTCTTTACCGACAGGGGGCGACTATGGCTACACCTTC. This sequence encodes CASSLPTGGDYGYTF. This sequence joins TRBV28 and TRBJ1-2; 10 bases fit TRBD1. CDR3 length equals 15 residues. J was trimmed by 3 bases and V by 8 bases; bases with no gene match: 9. Germline V CDR1 and CDR2: MDHEN, SYDVKM.

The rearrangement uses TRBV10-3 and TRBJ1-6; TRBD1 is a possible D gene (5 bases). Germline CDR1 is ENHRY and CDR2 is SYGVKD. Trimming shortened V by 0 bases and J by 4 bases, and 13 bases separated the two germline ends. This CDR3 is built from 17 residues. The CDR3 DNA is TGTGCCATCAGTGAGTCGAAAGTTGACAGTTATAATTCACCCCTCCACTTT. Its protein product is CAISESKVDSYNSPLHF.

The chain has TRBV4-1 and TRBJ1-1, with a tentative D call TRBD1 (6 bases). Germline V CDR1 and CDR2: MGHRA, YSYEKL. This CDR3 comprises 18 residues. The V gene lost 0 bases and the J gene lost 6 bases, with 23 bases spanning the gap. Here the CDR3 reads CASSQDGQRWGGTPEAFF. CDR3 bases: TGCGCCAGCAGCCAAGATGGCCAGCGGTGGGGGGGCACGCCTGAAGCTTTCTTT.

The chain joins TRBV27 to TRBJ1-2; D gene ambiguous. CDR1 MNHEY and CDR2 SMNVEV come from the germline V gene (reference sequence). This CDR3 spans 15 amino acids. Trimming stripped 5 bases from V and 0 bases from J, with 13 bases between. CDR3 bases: TGTGCCAGCAGTCCTCTTTTTATTTCTAACTATGGCTACACCTTC. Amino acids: CASSPLFISNYGYTF.

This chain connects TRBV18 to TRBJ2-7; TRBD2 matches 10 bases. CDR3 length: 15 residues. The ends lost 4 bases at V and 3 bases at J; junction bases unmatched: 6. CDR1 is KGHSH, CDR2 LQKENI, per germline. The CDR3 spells CASSLSGTSDYEQYF. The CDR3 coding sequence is TGTGCCAGCTCACTATCCGGGACTAGCGACTACGAGCAGTACTTC.

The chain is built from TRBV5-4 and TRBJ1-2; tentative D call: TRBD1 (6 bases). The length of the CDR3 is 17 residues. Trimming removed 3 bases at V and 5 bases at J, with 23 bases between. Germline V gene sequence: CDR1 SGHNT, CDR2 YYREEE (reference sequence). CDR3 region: CASSSSLQGGGLYGYTF. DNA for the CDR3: TGTGCCAGCAGCTCCTCACTACAGGGTGGGGGGTTATATGGCTACACCTTC.

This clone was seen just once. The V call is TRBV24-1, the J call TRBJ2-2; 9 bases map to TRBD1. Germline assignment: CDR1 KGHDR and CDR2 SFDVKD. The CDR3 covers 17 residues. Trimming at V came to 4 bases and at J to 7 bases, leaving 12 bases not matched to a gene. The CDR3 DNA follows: TGTGCCACCAGTGACTTGGGACAGGGCTTCAATAGCGGGGAGCTGTTTTTT. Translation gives CATSDLGQGFNSGELFF.

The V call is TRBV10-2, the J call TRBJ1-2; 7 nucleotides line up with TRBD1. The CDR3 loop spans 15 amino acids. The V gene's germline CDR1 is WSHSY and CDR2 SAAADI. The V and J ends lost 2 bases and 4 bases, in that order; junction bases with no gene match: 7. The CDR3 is CASSETGAGGYGYTF. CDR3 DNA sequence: TGCGCCAGCAGTGAGACAGGAGCAGGGGGCTATGGCTACACCTTC.

CDR3 region: CASSKGRTGWHTEAFF. CDR3 DNA: TGTGCCAGCAGCAAAGGTCGGACAGGGTGGCACACTGAAGCTTTCTTT. The chain joins TRBV21-1 to TRBJ1-1; the table's D call of TRBD1 was not tested on the DNA. TRBV21-1 is a listed pseudogene. The CDR3 runs to 16 residues.

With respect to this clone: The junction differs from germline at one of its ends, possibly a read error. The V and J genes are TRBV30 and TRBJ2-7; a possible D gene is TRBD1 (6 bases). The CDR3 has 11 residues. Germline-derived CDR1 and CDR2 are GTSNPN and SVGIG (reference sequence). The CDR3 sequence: CAWNQGRWSHF. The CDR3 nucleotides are TGTGCCTGGAACCAGGGGCGGTGGTCTCACTTC.

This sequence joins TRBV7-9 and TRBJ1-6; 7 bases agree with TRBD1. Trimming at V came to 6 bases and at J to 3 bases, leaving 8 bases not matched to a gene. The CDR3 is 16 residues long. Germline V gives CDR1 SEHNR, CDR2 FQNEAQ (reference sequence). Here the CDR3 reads CASRDSGTVYNSPLHF. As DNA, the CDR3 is TGTGCCAGCAGGGATTCCGGGACAGTCTATAATTCACCCCTCCACTTT.

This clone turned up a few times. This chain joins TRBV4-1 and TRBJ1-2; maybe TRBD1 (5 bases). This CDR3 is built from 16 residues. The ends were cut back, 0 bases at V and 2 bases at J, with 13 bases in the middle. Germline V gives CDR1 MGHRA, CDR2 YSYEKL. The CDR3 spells CASSQESRAGNYGYTF. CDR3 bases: TGCGCCAGCAGCCAAGAATCGAGGGCAGGGAACTATGGCTACACCTTC.

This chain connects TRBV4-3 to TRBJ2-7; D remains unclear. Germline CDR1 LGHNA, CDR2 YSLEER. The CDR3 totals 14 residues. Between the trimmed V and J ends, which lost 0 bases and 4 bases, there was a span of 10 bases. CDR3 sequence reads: CASSQDQWGYEQYF. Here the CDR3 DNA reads TGCGCCAGCAGCCAAGATCAATGGGGATACGAGCAGTACTTC.

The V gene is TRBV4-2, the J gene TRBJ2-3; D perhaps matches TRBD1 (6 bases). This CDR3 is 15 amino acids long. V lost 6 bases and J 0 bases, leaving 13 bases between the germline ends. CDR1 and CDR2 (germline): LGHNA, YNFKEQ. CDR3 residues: CASSQGQGSTDTQYF. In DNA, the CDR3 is TGTGCCAGCAGTCAGGGGCAGGGTAGCACAGATACGCAGTATTTT.